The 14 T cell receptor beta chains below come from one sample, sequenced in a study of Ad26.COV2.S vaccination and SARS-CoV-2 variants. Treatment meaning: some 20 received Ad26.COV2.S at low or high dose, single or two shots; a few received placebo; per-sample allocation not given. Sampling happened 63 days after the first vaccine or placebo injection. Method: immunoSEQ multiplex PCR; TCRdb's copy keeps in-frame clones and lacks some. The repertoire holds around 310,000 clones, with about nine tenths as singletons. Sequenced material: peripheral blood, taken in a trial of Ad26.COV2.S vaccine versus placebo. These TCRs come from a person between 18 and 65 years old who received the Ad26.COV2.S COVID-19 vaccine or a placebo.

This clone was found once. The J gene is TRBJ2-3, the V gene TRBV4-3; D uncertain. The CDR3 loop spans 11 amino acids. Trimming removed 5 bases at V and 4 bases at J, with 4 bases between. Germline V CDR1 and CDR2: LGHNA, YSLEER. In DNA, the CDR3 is TGCGCCAGCAGCTCCTCAGATACGCAGTATTTT. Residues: CASSSSDTQYF.

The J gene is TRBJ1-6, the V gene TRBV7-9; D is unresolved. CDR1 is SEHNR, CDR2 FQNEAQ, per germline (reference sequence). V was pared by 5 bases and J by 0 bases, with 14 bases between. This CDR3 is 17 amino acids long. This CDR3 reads CASSHRRGSSYNSPLHF. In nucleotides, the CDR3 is TGTGCCAGCAGCCATAGGAGAGGGAGCTCCTATAATTCACCCCTCCACTTT.

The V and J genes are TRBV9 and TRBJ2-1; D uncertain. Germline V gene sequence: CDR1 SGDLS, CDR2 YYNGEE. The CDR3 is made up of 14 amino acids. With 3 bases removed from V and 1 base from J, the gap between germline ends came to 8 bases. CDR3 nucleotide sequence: TGTGCCAGCAGCGGATCTCCTTCCTACAATGAGCAGTTCTTC. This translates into CASSGSPSYNEQFF. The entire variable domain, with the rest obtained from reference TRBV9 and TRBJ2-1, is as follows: DSGVTQTPKHLITATGQRVTLRCSPRSGDLSVYWYQQSLDQGLQFLIQYYNGEERAKGNILERFSAQQFPDLHSELNLSSLELGDSALYFCASSGSPSYNEQFFGPGTRLTVL.

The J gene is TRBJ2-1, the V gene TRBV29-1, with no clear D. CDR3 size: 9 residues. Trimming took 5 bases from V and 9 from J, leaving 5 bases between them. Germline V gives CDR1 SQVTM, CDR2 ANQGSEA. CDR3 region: CSVKSEQFF. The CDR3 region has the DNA TGCAGCGTTAAGAGTGAGCAGTTCTTC.

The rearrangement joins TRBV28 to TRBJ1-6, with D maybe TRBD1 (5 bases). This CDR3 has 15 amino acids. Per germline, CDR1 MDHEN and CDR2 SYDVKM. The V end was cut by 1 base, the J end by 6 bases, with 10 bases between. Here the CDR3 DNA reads TGTGCCAGCAGTTTATTCTGGAGGGGTAATTCACCCCTCCACTTT. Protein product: CASSLFWRGNSPLHF.

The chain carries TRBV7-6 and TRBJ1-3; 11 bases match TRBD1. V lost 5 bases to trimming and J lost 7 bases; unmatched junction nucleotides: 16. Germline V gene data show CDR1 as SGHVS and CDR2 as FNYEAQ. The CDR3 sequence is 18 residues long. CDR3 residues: CASSPQPVSGTGGNTIYF. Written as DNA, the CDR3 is TGTGCCAGCAGCCCTCAGCCCGTGTCCGGGACAGGGGGTAACACCATATATTTT.

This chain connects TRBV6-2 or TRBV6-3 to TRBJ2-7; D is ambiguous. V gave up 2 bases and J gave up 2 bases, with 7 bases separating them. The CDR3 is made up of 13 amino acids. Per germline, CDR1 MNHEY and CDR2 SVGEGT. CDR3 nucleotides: TGTGCCAGCAGTTACCGAGAGACCTACGAGCAGTACGTC. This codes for CASSYRETYEQYV.

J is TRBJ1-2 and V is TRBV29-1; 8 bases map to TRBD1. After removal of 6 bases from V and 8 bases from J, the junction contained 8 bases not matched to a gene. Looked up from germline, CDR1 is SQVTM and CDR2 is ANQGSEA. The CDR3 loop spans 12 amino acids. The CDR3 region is CSVTGDVRGYTF. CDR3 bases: TGCAGCGTGACAGGGGATGTACGAGGCTACACCTTC.

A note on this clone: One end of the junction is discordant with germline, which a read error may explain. The CDR3 protein is CASSPLAGAYNEQFF. The CDR3 DNA reads as TGTGCCAGCAGTCCGCTAGCGGGGGCCTATAATGAGCAGTTCTTC. The rearrangement uses TRBV6-2 or TRBV6-3 and TRBJ2-1; 10 bases match TRBD2. Germline assignment: CDR1 MNHEY and CDR2 SVGEGT. The CDR3 length is 15 residues.

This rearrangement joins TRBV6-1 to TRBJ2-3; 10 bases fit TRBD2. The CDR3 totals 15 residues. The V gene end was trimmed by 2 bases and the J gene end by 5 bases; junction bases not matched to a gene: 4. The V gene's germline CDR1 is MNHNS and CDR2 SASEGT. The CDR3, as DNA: TGTGCCAGCAGTGAAAGCGGGGGGGCTTTAGATACGCAGTATTTT. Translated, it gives CASSESGGALDTQYF.

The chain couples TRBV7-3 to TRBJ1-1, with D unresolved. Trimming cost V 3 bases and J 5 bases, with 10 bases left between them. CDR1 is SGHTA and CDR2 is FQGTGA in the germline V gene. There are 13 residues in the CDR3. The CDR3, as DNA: TGTGCCAGCAGCTTCGGCACCGGGACTGAAGCTTTCTTT. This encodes CASSFGTGTEAFF.

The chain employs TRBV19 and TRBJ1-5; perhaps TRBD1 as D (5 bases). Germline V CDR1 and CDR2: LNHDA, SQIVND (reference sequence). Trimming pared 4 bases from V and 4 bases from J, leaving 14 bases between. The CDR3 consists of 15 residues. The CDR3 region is CASSSPGLVNQPQHF. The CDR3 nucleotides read TGTGCCAGTAGTAGCCCAGGGCTAGTGAATCAGCCCCAGCATTTT.

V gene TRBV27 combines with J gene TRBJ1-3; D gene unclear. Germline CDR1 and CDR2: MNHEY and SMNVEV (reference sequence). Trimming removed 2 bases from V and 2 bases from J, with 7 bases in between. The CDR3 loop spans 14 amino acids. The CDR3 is CASSLGVPGNTIYF. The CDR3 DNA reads TGTGCCAGCAGTTTAGGGGTTCCTGGAAACACCATATATTTT.

CDR3 protein: CASSLGDGGNTEAFF. The CDR3 bases are TGTGCCAGCAGCTTAGGGGACGGAGGGAACACTGAAGCTTTCTTT. The rearrangement links TRBV7-9 to TRBJ1-1, with D possibly TRBD1 on 5 matching bases. The V gene lost 1 base and the J gene lost 1 base, with 10 bases spanning the gap. This CDR3 has 15 residues. The germline V gene encodes CDR1 SEHNR and CDR2 FQNEAQ (reference sequence).